These T cell receptor beta chains were read from a single sample in a study of T cells of healthy individuals. Using its own MiXCR run on the 5' RACE reads, TCRdb lists one record per CDR3 protein. The sample lists about 82,000 distinct CDR3 sequences; about 5% were seen once. The origin of the receptors is a female donor in good health. Both conserved end residues are part of each CDR3. D genes are given only for firm matches. Not every row has a clone size; where given, it reads once, few, many or a size class.

D | length | size | J | V | CDR3 | DNA
- | 16 | few | TRBJ2-1 | TRBV15 | CATSRRGPLSYNEQFF | TGTGCCACCAGCAGAAGGGGACCGCTGTCCTACAATGAGCAGTTCTTC
TRBD2 | 18 | many | TRBJ2-4 | TRBV6-2/TRBV6-3 | CASSYKGLAALAKNIQYF | TGTGCCAGCAGTTACAAGGGACTAGCGGCTCTAGCCAAAAACATTCAGTACTTC
TRBD1 | 16 | many | TRBJ1-2 | TRBV18 | CASSPGQGATWNGYTF | TGTGCCAGCTCGCCCGGACAGGGGGCAACTTGGAATGGCTACACCTTC
TRBD1 | 13 | few | TRBJ2-7 | TRBV24-1 | CATGDSIPYEQYF | TGTGCCACCGGGGACAGTATTCCCTACGAGCAGTACTTC
- | 15 | many | TRBJ1-5 | TRBV4-1 | CASSQVQVSNQPQHF | TGCGCCAGCAGCCAAGTCCAGGTTAGCAATCAGCCCCAGCATTTT
TRBD2 | 16 | many | TRBJ2-1 | TRBV6-5 | CASSRTSIPTTDEQFF | TGTGCCAGCAGCCGGACTAGCATCCCCACTACCGATGAGCAGTTCTTC
TRBD1 | 11 | few | TRBJ1-1 | TRBV28 | CASRGQLEAFF | TGTGCCAGCCGGGGACAGCTTGAAGCTTTCTTT
TRBD2 | 14 | many | TRBJ2-1 | TRBV20-1 | CSASGLAGYNEQFF | TGCAGTGCTTCGGGACTAGCGGGTTACAATGAGCAGTTCTTC
TRBD1 | 14 | many | TRBJ2-5 | TRBV6-2/TRBV6-3 | CASRRTGGRETQYF | TGTGCCAGCAGACGGACAGGGGGCAGAGAGACCCAGTACTTC
- | 14 | - | TRBJ1-5 | TRBV4-3 | CASSRAFNNQPQNF | TGCGCCAGCAGCAGGGCGTTTAACAATCAGCCCCAGAATTTT
TRBD1 | 15 | few | TRBJ1-5 | TRBV7-2 | CASSWTGTGNQPQHF | TGTGCCAGCAGCTGGACCGGGACAGGCAATCAGCCCCAGCATTTT
- | 17 | many | TRBJ2-2 | TRBV12-3/TRBV12-4 | CASSLGLGGKTTGELFF | TGTGCCAGCAGCTTGGGGCTTGGCGGGAAGACCACCGGGGAGCTGTTTTTT
TRBD2 | 13 | many | TRBJ2-1 | TRBV20-1 | CSAWTSSNYEQFF | TGCAGTGCTTGGACTAGTTCTAATTATGAGCAGTTCTTC
- | 13 | few | TRBJ1-1 | TRBV27 | CASSPRPAREAFF | TGTGCCAGCAGTCCCCGCCCCGCGCGGGAAGCTTTCTTT
TRBD1 | 14 | few | TRBJ2-2 | TRBV6-5 | CAIRPGTGAGELFF | TGTGCCATTCGACCCGGGACAGGTGCCGGGGAGCTGTTTTTT
TRBD1 | 16 | many | TRBJ2-1 | TRBV13 | CASSYRDRVNYNEQFF | TGTGCCAGCAGCTACCGGGACAGGGTAAACTACAATGAGCAGTTCTTC
- | 15 | few | TRBJ1-1 | TRBV7-2 | CASSLAGRTNTEAFF | TGTGCCAGCAGCTTAGCTGGACGGACGAACACTGAAGCTTTCTTT
- | 17 | few | TRBJ2-3 | TRBV7-8 | CASSLAVASDSTDTQYF | TGTGCCAGCAGCTTAGCGGTAGCTAGCGATAGCACAGATACGCAGTATTTT
- | 12 | many | TRBJ1-6 | TRBV30 | CAWSSGDPPLHF | TGTGCCTGGAGTTCGGGGGATCCACCCCTCCACTTT
TRBD1 | 14 | many | TRBJ2-1 | TRBV29-1 | CSVPGQGFADEQFF | TGCAGCGTCCCGGGACAGGGGTTTGCGGATGAGCAGTTCTTC
- | 11 | - | TRBJ1-2 | TRBV12-3/TRBV12-4 | CASSVRAIYTF | TGTGCCAGCAGTGTCCGGGCCATCTACACCTTC
TRBD1 | 15 | many | TRBJ2-3 | TRBV24-1 | CATTGDSFGPDTQYF | TGTGCCACCACCGGGGACAGCTTCGGGCCAGATACGCAGTATTTT
- | 15 | - | TRBJ1-5 | TRBV27 | CASSLYQGSNQPQHF | TGTGCCAGCAGTTTATATCAGGGAAGCAATCAGCCCCAGCATTTT
- | 12 | many | TRBJ2-3 | TRBV6-4 | CASRGDSHTQYF | TGTGCCAGCCGTGGGGACTCTCATACGCAGTATTTT
TRBD1 | 13 | few | TRBJ1-2 | TRBV29-1 | CSVERQGWQGYTF | TGCAGCGTTGAAAGACAGGGATGGCAGGGCTACACCTTC
- | 12 | - | TRBJ1-2 | TRBV2 | CASRDRVYGYTF | TGTGCCAGCCGTGATAGGGTGTATGGCTACACCTTC
TRBD1 | 16 | - | TRBJ2-4 | TRBV10-3 | CAISGMDRGAKNIQYF | TGTGCCATCAGTGGGATGGACAGGGGTGCCAAAAACATTCAGTACTTC
TRBD2 | 16 | few | TRBJ2-1 | TRBV12-3/TRBV12-4 | CASNEKRASGRYEQFF | TGTGCCAGCAACGAAAAGCGGGCTAGCGGGAGATATGAGCAGTTCTTC
TRBD2 | 17 | - | TRBJ2-1 | TRBV7-9 | CASSLAGLAGAYNEQFF | TGTGCCAGCAGCTTAGCTGGGCTAGCGGGAGCCTACAATGAGCAGTTCTTC
TRBD1 | 13 | few | TRBJ2-2 | TRBV12-3/TRBV12-4 | CASSRQGSGELFF | TGTGCCAGCAGCCGACAGGGCTCCGGGGAGCTGTTTTTT
- | 14 | - | TRBJ1-1 | TRBV10-3 | CAISELGGNTEAFF | TGTGCCATCAGTGAGTTAGGGGGGAACACTGAAGCTTTCTTT
TRBD2 | 17 | - | TRBJ2-3 | TRBV6-6 | CASSRGRLAGATDTQYF | TGTGCCAGCAGCCGAGGGAGACTAGCGGGAGCGACAGATACGCAGTATTTT
- | 14 | many | TRBJ2-3 | TRBV7-2 | CASSWSPRTDTQYF | TGTGCCAGCAGCTGGAGCCCTCGCACAGATACGCAGTATTTT
TRBD2 | 15 | many | TRBJ2-1 | TRBV7-2 | CASSLMTSGSGEQFF | TGTGCCAGCAGCTTAATGACTAGCGGGAGTGGGGAGCAGTTCTTC
- | 11 | - | TRBJ2-2 | TRBV30 | CAWTAAGELFF | TGTGCCTGGACGGCTGCCGGGGAGCTGTTTTTT
- | 16 | few | TRBJ1-4 | TRBV19 | CATSLGQLATNEKLFF | TGTGCCACTTCGCTTGGACAGCTTGCAACTAATGAAAAACTGTTTTTT
TRBD1 | 17 | few | TRBJ2-6 | TRBV28 | CASSPGTGFSGANVLTF | TGTGCCAGCAGCCCCGGGACAGGCTTCTCTGGGGCCAACGTCCTGACTTTC
TRBD2 | 16 | few | TRBJ2-1 | TRBV7-9 | CASSLRTSGRRDEQFF | TGTGCCAGCAGCTTACGGACTAGCGGGAGGAGAGATGAGCAGTTCTTC
- | 14 | many | TRBJ1-6 | TRBV7-9 | CASSFPRGGSPLHF | TGTGCCAGCAGCTTCCCGCGCGGAGGTTCACCCCTCCACTTT
- | 15 | many | TRBJ1-1 | TRBV9 | CASSVGPTANGEAFF | TGTGCCAGCAGCGTAGGTCCGACAGCGAACGGTGAAGCTTTCTTT
TRBD2 | 20 | many | TRBJ2-1 | TRBV20-1 | CSARDFATSGTAVTYNEQFF | TGCAGTGCTAGAGATTTTGCGACTAGCGGGACTGCCGTTACTTACAATGAGCAGTTCTTC